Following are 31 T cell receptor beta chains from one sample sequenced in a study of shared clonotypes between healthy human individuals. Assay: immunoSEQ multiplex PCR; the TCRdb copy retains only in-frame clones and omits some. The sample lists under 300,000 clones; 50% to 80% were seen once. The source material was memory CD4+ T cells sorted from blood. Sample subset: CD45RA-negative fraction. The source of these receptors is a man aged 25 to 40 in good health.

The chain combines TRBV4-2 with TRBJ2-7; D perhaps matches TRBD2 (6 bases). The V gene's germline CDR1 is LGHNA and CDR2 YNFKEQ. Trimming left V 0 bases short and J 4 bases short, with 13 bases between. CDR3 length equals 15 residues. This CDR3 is CASSQDGGAQYEQYF. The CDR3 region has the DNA TGTGCCAGCAGCCAAGACGGAGGGGCTCAATACGAGCAGTACTTC.

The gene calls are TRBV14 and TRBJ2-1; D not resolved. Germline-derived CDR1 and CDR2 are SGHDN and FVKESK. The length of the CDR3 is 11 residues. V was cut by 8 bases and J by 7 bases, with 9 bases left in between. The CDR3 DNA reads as TGTGCCAGCGGCGAACAGAATGAGCAGTTCTTC. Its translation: CASGEQNEQFF.

The CDR3 nucleotides read TGCAGCGTGGGGACAGGGGCAGATACGCAGTATTTT. Amino acids: CSVGTGADTQYF. The chain recombines TRBV29-1 with TRBJ2-3, with 10 nucleotides matching TRBD1. Germline trimming cut 6 bases from V and 4 bases from J; bases unmatched to any gene: 1. The CDR3 is made up of 12 amino acids. The germline CDR1 and CDR2 sequences are SQVTM and ANQGSEA.

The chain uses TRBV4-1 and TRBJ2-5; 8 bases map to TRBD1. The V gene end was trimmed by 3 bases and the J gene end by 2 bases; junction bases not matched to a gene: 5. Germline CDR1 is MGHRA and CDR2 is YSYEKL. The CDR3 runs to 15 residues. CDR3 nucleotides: TGCGCCAGCAGCCACCCAGGGGGCTTACAAGAGACCCAGTACTTC. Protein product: CASSHPGGLQETQYF.

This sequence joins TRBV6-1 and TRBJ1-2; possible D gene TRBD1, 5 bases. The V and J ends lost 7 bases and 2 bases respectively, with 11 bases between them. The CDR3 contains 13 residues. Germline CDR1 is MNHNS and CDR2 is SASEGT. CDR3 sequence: CASTLDRNYGYTF. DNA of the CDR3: TGTGCCAGCACTCTCGACAGAAACTATGGCTACACCTTC.

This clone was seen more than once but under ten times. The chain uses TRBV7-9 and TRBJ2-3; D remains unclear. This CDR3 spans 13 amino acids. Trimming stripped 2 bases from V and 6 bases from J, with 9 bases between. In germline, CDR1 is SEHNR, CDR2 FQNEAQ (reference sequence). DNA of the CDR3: TGTGCCAGCAGCTTAACTGGTCCCGATACGCAGTATTTT. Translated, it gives CASSLTGPDTQYF.

As DNA, the CDR3 is TGTGCCAGCAGCTCACTCGGGACAGGGGTGGACACTGAAGCTTTCTTT. Translated, it gives CASSSLGTGVDTEAFF. The rearrangement links TRBV5-5 to TRBJ1-1, with 10 nucleotides matching TRBD1. CDR1 and CDR2 from the germline V gene are SGHKS and YYEKEE (reference sequence). This CDR3 region has 16 residues. J gave up 3 bases and V 3 bases, and 8 bases lay outside the gene matches.

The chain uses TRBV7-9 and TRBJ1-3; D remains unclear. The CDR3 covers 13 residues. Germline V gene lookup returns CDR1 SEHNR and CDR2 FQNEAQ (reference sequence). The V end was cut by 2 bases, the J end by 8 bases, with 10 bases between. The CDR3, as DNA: TGTGCCAGCAGCTTAATTTTGGCGGACACCATATATTTT. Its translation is CASSLILADTIYF.

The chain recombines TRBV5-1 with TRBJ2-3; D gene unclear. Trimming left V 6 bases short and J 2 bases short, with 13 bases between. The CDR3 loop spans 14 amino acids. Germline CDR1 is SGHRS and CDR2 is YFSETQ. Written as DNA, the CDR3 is TGCGCCAGCACCTCTGATCCTAACACAGATACGCAGTATTTT. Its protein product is CASTSDPNTDTQYF. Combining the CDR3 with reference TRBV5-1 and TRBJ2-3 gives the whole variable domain KAGVTQTPRYLIKTRGQQVTLSCSPISGHRSVSWYQQTPGQGLQFLFEYFSETQRNKGNFPGRFSGRQFSNSRSEMNVSTLELGDSALYLCASTSDPNTDTQYFGPGTRLTVL.

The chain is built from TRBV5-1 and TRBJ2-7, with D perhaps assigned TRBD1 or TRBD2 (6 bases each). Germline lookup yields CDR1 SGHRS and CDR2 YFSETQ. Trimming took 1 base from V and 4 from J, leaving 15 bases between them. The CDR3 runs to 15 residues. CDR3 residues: CASSLFGGLEYEQYF. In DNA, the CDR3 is TGCGCCAGCAGCTTGTTTGGGGGGCTGGAGTACGAGCAGTACTTC.

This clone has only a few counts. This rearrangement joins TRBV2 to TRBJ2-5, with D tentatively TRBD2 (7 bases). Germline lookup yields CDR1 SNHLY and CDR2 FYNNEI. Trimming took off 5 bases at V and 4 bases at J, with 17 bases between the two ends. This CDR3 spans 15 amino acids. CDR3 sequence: CASSRERGGGETQYF. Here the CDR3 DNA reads TGTGCCAGCAGTAGAGAAAGGGGGGGTGGAGAGACCCAGTACTTC.

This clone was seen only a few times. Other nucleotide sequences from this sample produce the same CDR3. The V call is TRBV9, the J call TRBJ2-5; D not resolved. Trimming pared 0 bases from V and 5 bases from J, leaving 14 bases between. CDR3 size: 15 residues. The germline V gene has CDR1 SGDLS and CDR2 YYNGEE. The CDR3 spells CASSVDSTRQETQYF. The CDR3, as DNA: TGTGCCAGCAGCGTAGATTCGACGCGGCAGGAGACCCAGTACTTC.

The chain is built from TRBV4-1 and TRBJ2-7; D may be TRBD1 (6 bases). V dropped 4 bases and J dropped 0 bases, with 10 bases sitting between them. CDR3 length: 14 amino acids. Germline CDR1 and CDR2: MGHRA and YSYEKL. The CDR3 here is CASSLLDSSYEQYF. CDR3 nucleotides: TGCGCCAGCAGCCTCTTGGACAGCTCCTACGAGCAGTACTTC.

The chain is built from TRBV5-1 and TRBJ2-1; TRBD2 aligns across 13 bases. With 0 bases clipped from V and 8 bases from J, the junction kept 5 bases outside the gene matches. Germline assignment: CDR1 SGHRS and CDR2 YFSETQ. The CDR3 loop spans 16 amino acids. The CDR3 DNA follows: TGCGCCAGCAGCTTGGTTGGGACTAGCGGGGCCTATGAGCAGTTCTTC. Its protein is CASSLVGTSGAYEQFF.

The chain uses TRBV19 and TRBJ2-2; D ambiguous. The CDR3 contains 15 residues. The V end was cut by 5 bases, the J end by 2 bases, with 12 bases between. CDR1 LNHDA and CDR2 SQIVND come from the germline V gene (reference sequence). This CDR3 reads CASSRRGLNTGELFF. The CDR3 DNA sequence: TGTGCCAGTAGTCGTCGAGGATTAAACACCGGGGAGCTGTTTTTT.

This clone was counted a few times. The CDR3 loop is CASSSWGGDSSYEQYF. CDR3 nucleotide sequence: TGTGCCAGCAGTTCCTGGGGGGGGGACAGCTCCTACGAGCAGTACTTC. The chain is built from TRBV28 and TRBJ2-7; possibly TRBD1 or TRBD2 for D (7 bases each). Per the germline V gene, CDR1 is MDHEN and CDR2 is SYDVKM. The CDR3 contains 16 residues. Trimming cost V 4 bases and J 0 bases, with 16 bases left between them.

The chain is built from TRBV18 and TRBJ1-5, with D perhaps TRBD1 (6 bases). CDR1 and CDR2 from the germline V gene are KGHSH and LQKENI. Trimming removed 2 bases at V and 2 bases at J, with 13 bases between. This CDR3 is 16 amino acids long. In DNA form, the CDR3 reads TGTGCCAGCTCACCATTGGGGGCGGGGGGCAATCAGCCCCAGCATTTT. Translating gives CASSPLGAGGNQPQHF. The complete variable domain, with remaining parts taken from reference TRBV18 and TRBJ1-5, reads NAGVMQNPRHLVRRRGQEARLRCSPMKGHSHVYWYRQLPEEGLKFMVYLQKENIIDESGMPKERFSAEFPKEGPSILRIQQVVRGDSAAYFCASSPLGAGGNQPQHFGDGTRLSIL.

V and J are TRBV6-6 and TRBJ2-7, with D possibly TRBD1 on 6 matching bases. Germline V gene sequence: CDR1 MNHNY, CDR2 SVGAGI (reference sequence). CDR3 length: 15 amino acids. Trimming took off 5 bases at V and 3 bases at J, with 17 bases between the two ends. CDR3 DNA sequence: TGTGCCAGCAGTCCGTCACAGGGAAGGGGCTACGAGCAGTACTTC. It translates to CASSPSQGRGYEQYF.

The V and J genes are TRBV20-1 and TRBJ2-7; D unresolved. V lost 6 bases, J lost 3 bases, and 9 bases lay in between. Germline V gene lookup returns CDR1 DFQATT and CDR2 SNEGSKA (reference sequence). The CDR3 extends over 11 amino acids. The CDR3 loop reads CSALRGYEQYF. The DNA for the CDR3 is TGCAGTGCCCTGCGTGGCTACGAGCAGTACTTC.

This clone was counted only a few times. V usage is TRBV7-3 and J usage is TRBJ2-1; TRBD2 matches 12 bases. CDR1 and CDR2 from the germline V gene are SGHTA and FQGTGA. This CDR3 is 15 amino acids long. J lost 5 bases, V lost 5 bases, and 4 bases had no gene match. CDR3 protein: CASSNGLAGNNEQFF. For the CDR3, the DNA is TGTGCCAGCAGCAATGGACTAGCGGGAAACAATGAGCAGTTCTTC.

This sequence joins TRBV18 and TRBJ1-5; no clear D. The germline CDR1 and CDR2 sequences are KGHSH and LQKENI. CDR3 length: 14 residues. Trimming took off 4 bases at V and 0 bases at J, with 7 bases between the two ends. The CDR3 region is CASSQGNSNQPQHF. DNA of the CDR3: TGTGCCAGCTCACAGGGAAATAGCAATCAGCCCCAGCATTTT.

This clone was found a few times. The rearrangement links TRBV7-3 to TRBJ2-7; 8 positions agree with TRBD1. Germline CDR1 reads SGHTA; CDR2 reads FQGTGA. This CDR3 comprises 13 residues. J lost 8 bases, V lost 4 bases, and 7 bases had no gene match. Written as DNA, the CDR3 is TGTGCCAGCAGCTGGCAGGGGGCTACGCAGCAGTACTTC. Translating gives CASSWQGATQQYF.

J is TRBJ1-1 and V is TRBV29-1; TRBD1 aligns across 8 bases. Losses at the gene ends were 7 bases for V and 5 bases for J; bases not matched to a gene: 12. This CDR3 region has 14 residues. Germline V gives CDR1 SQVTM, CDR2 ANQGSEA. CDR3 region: CSADREVRPTEAFF. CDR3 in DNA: TGCAGCGCGGACAGGGAAGTTCGGCCAACTGAAGCTTTCTTT.

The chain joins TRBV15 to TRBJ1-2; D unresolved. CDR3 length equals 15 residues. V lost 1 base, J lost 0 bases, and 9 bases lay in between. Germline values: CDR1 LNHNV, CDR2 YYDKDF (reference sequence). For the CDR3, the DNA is TGTGCCACCAGCAGAGTTCAACGAGCTAACTATGGCTACACCTTC. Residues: CATSRVQRANYGYTF.

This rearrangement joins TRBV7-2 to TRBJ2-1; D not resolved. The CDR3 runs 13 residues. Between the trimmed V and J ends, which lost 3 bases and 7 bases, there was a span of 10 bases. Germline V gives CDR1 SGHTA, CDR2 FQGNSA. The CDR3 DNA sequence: TGTGCCAGCAGCTTCGAAGGTTTAAATGAGCAGTTCTTC. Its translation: CASSFEGLNEQFF.

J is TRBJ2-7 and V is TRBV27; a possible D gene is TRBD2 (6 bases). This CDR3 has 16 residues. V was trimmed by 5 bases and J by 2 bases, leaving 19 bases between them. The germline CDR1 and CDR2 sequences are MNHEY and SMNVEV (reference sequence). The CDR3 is CASSPAGLGMAYEQYF. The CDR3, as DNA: TGTGCCAGCAGTCCCGCGGGACTGGGAATGGCCTACGAGCAGTACTTC.

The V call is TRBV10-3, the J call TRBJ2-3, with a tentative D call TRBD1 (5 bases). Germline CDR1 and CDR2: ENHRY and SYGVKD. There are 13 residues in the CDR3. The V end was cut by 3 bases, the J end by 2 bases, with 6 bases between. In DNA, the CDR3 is TGTGCCATCAGTGACAGGGCCACAGATACGCAGTATTTT. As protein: CAISDRATDTQYF.

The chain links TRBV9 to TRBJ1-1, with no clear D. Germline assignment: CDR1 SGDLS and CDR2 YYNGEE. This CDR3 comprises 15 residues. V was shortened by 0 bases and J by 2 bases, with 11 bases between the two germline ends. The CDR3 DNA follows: TGTGCCAGCAGCGTAGGAGTCAGGCCAAACACTGAAGCTTTCTTT. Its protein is CASSVGVRPNTEAFF.

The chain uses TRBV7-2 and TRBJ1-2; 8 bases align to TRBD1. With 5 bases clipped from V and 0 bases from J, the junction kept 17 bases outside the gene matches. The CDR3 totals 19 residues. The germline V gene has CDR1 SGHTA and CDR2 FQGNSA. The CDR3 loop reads CASSPNLRDRTYSNYGYTF. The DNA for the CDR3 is TGTGCCAGCAGCCCAAACCTTCGGGACAGGACCTATTCTAACTATGGCTACACCTTC. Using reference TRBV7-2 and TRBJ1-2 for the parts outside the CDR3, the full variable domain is GAGVSQSPSNKVTEKGKDVELRCDPISGHTALYWYRQSLGQGLEFLIYFQGNSAPDKSGLPSDRFSAERTGGSVSTLTIQRTQQEDSAVYLCASSPNLRDRTYSNYGYTFGSGTRLTVV.

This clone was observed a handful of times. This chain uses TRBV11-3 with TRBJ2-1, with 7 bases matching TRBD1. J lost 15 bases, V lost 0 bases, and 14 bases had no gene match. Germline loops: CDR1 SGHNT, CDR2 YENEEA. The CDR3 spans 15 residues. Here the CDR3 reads CASSLEGRQGTSLFF. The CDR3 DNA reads TGTGCCAGCAGCTTAGAGGGGCGACAGGGTACGAGCCTGTTCTTC.

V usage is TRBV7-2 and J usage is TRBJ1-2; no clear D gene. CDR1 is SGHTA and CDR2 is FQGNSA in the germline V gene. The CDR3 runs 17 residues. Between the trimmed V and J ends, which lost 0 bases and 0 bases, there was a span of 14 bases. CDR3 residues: CASSLANSAAPNYGYTF. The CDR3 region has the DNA TGTGCCAGCAGCTTAGCCAATAGCGCAGCGCCTAACTATGGCTACACCTTC. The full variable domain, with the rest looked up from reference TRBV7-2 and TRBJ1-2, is GAGVSQSPSNKVTEKGKDVELRCDPISGHTALYWYRQSLGQGLEFLIYFQGNSAPDKSGLPSDRFSAERTGGSVSTLTIQRTQQEDSAVYLCASSLANSAAPNYGYTFGSGTRLTVV.